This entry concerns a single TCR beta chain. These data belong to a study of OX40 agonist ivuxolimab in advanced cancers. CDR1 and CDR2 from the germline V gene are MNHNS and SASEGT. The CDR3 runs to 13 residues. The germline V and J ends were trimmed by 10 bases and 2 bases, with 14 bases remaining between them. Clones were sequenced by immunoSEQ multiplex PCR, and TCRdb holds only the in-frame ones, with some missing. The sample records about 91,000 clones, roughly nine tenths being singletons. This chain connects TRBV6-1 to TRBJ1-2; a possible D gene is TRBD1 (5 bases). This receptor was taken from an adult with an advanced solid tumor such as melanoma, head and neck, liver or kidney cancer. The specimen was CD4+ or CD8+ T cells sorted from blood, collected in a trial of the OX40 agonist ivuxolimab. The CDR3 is CATGPTPNYGYTF. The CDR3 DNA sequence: TGTGCCACAGGGCCCACTCCAAACTATGGCTACACCTTC.